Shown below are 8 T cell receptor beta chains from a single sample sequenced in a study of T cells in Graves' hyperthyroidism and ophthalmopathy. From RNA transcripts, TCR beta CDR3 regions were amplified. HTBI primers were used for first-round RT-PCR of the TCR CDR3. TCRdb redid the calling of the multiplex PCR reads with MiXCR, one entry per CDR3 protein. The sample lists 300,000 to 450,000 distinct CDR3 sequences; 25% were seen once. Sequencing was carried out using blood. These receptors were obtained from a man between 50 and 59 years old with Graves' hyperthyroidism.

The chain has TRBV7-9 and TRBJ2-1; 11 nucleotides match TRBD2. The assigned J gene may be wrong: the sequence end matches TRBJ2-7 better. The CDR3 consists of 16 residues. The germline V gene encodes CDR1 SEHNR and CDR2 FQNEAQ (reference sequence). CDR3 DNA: TGTGCCAGCAGCTTAGACCTAGCGGGAGGTGTCAATGAGCAGTACTTC. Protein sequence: CASSLDLAGGVNEQYF.

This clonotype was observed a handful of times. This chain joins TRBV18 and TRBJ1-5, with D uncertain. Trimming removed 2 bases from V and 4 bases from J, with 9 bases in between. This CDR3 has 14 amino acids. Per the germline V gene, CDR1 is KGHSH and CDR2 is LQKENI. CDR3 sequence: CASSPVGTNQPQHF. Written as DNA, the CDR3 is TGTGCCAGCTCACCAGTAGGAACAAATCAGCCCCAGCATTTT.

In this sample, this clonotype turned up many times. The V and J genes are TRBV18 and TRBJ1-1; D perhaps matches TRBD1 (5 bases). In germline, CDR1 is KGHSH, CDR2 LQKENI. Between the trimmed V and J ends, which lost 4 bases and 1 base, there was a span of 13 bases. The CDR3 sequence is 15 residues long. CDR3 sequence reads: CASSLSGTANTEAFF. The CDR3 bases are TGTGCCAGCTCACTCTCCGGGACCGCGAACACTGAAGCTTTCTTT. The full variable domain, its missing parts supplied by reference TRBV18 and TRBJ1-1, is NAGVMQNPRHLVRRRGQEARLRCSPMKGHSHVYWYRQLPEEGLKFMVYLQKENIIDESGMPKERFSAEFPKEGPSILRIQQVVRGDSAAYFCASSLSGTANTEAFFGQGTRLTVV.

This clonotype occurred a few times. The CDR3 bases are TGTGCCAGTAGTTGGGACAGGACGGTCGGGGAGCTGTTTTTT. Its translation is CASSWDRTVGELFF. The rearrangement uses TRBV19 and TRBJ2-2, with 8 bases matching TRBD1. In germline, CDR1 is LNHDA, CDR2 SQIVND (reference sequence). This CDR3 spans 14 amino acids. V was clipped by 5 bases and J by 7 bases; unmatched bases: 6.

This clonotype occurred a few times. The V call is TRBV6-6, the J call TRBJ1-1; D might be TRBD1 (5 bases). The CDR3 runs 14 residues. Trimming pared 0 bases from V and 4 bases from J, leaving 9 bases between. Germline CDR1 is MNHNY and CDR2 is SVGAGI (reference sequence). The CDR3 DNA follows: TGTGCCAGCAGTTACTCTTCGGGGGGCACTGAAGCTTTCTTT. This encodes CASSYSSGGTEAFF.

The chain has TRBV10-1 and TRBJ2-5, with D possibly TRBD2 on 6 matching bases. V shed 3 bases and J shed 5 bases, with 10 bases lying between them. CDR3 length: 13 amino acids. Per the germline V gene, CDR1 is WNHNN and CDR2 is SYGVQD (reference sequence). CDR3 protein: CASSDRGFETQYF. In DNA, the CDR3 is TGCGCCAGCAGTGACCGGGGGTTTGAGACCCAGTACTTC.

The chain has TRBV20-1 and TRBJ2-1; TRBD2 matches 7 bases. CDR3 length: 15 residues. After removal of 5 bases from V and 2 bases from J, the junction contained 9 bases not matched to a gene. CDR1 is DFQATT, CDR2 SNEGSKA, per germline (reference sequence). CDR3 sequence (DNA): TGCAGTGCTTCCGGGACTACCAATCCCTACAATGAGCAGTTCTTC. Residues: CSASGTTNPYNEQFF.

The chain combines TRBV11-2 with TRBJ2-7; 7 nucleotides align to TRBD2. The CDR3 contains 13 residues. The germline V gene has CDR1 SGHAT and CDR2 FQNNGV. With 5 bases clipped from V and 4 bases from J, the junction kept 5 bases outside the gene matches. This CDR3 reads CASSVGLRYEQYF. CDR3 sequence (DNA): TGTGCCAGCAGCGTGGGACTACGGTACGAGCAGTACTTC. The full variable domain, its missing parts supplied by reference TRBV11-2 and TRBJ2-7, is EAGVAQSPRYKIIEKRQSVAFWCNPISGHATLYWYQQILGQGPKLLIQFQNNGVVDDSQLPKDRFSAERLKGVDSTLKIQPAKLEDSAVYLCASSVGLRYEQYFGPGTRLTVT.